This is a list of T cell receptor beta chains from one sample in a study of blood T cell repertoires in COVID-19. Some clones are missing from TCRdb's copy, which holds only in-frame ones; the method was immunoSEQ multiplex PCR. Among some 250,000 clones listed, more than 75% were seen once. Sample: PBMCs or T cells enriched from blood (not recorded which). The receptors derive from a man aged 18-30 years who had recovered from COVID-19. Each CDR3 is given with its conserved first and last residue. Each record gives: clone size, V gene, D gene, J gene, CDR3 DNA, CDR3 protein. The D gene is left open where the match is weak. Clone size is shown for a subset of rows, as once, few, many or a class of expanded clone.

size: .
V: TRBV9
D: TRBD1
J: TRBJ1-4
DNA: TGTGCCAGCAGCGTTAGGGGGCTGGCTAATGAAAAACTGTTTTTT
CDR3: CASSVRGLANEKLFF

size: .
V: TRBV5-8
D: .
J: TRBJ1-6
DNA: TGTGCCAGCAGCCCCATGTGGCCTGGTTCACCCCTCCACTTT
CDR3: CASSPMWPGSPLHF

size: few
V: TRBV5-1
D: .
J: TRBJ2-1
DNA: TGCGCCAGCAGCTTTGTCGGTGATAGCTCCTACAATGAGCAGTTCTTC
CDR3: CASSFVGDSSYNEQFF

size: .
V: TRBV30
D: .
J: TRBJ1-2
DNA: TGTGCCTGGAGTGCAACAGGGATCTATGGCTACACCTTC
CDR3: CAWSATGIYGYTF

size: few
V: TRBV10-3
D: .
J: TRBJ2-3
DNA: TGTGCCATCAGTGAATTACTAGACCTCGGGGATACGCAGTATTTT
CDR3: CAISELLDLGDTQYF

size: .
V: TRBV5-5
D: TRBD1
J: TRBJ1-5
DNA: TGTGCCAGCAGCCTGGGACAGGCCGGTCAGCCCCAGCATTTT
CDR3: CASSLGQAGQPQHF

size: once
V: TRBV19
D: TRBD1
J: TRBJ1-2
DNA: TGTGCCAGTCTCGACAGGGGGCGGAAAGGCTACACCTTC
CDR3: CASLDRGRKGYTF

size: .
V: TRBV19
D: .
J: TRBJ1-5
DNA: TGTGCCAGTACCTCGGGACAACCGAATCAGCCCCAGCATTTT
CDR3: CASTSGQPNQPQHF

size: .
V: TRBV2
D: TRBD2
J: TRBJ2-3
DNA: TGTGCCAGCAGTCGAGCGGGGGTCGGCACAGATACGCAGTATTTT
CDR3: CASSRAGVGTDTQYF

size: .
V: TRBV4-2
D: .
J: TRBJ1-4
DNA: TGTGCCAGCAGCCAAGATGTTGGCAGTAATGAAAAACTGTTTTTT
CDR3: CASSQDVGSNEKLFF

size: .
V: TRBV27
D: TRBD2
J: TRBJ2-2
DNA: TGTGCCAGCAGTTTTGGGACTAGCGGGGATTACACCGGGGAGCTGTTTTTT
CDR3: CASSFGTSGDYTGELFF

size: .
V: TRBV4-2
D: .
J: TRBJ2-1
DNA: TGTGCCAGCAGCCAAGACATAGCGGAGAACAATGAGCAGTTCTTC
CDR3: CASSQDIAENNEQFF

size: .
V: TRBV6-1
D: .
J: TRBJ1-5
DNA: TGTGCCAGCAGTGAAACCGCAGGGATTAGCAATCAGCCCCAGCATTTT
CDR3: CASSETAGISNQPQHF

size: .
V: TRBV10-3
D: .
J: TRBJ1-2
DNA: TGTGCCATCGAAGCAGGGGTAGGCTATGGCTACACCTTC
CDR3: CAIEAGVGYGYTF

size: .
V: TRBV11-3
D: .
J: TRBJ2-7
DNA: TGTGCCAGCAGCTTAATCACAGGGATAGGCGAGCAGTACTTC
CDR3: CASSLITGIGEQYF